This entry concerns a single TCR beta chain. The data are from a study of blood T cell repertoires in COVID-19. Study-level information: PBMCs, B-cell-depleted T cells, or T cells were the source of the cDNA or gDNA that made up the material.

V shed 3 bases and J shed 4 bases, with 10 bases lying between them. Germline assignment: CDR1 SGHRS and CDR2 YFSETQ. This CDR3 is 13 amino acids long. In the authors' workflow: Reference gene primer amplification gave estimated nucleated cell counts. Here immunoSEQ multiplex PCR was the method, and the copy in TCRdb shows in-frame clones only, minus some. V and J calls and clone size are copied from that table; D and trimming were computed from the DNA. The sample lists around 59,000 clones, almost 80% occurring once. The genes are TRBV5-1 and TRBJ1-1; D unresolved. Input material: peripheral blood. The sequence came from an elderly man with acute or convalescent COVID-19. This CDR3 reads CASSWGEGTEAFF. CDR3 sequence (DNA): TGCGCCAGCAGCTGGGGAGAGGGCACTGAAGCTTTCTTT.